This T cell receptor beta chain emerged from a study of early stage breast cancer tumors. Produced via immunoSEQ multiplex PCR; TCRdb's table is partial and in-frame only. The table shows around 31,000 clones, with roughly four fifths occurring only once. Sequenced input: breast tumor tissue. The origin of this receptor is a young adult with breast cancer.

The CDR3 region is CSVVPGSSYEQYF. CDR3 sequence (DNA): TGCAGCGTTGTCCCAGGGTCCTCCTACGAGCAGTACTTC. The rearrangement joins TRBV29-1 to TRBJ2-7; TRBD1 might be the D (5 bases). V was pared by 4 bases and J by 0 bases, with 10 bases between. The CDR3 contains 13 residues. In germline, CDR1 is SQVTM, CDR2 ANQGSEA.